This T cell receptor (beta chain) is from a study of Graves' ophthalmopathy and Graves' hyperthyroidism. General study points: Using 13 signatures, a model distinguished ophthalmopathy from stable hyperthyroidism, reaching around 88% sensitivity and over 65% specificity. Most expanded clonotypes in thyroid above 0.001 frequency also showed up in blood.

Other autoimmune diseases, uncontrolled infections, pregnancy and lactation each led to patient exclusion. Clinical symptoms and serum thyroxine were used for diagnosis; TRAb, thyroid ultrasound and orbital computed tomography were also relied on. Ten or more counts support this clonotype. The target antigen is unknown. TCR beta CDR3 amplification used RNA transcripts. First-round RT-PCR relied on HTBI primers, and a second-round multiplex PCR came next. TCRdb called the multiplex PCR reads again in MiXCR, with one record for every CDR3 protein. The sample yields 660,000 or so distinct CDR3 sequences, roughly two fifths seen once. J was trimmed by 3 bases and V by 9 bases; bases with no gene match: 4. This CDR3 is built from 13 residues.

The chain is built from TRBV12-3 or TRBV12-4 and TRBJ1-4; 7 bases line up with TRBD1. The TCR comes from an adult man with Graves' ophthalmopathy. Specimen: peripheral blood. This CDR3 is CASRDRANEKLFF. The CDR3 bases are TGTGCCAGTCGCGACAGGGCTAATGAAAAACTGTTTTTT.